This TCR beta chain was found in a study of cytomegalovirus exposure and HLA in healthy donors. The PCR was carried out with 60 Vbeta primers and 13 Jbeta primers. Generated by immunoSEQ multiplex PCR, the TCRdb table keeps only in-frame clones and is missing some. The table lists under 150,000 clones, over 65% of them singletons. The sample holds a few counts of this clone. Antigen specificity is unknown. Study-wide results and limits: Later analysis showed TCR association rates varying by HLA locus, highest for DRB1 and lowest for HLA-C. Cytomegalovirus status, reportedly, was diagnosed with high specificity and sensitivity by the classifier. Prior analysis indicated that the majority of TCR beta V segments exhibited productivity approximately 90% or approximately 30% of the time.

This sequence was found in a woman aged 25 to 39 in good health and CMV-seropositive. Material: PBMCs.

CDR3 nucleotides: TGTGCCTGGAGTCTCGGCCGGGGAAACACTGAAGCTTTCTTT. Its protein product is CAWSLGRGNTEAFF. V gene TRBV30 combines with J gene TRBJ1-1; D not resolved. Germline loops: CDR1 GTSNPN, CDR2 SVGIG (reference sequence). This CDR3 is 14 amino acids long. Trimming took 2 bases from V and 2 from J, leaving 12 bases between them.